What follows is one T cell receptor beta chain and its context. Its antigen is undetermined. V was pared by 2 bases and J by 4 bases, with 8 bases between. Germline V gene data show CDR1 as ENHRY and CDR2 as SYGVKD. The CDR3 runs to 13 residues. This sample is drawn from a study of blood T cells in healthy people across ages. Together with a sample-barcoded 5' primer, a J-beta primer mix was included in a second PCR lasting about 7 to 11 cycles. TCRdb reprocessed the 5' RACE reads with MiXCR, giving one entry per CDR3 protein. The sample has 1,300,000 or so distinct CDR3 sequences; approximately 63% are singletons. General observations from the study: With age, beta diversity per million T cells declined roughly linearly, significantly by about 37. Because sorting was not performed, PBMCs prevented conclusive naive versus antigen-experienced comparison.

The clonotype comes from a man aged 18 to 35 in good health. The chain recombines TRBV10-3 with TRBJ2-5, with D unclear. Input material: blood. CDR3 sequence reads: CAISETDRETQYF. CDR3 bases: TGTGCCATCAGTGAGACAGACCGAGAGACCCAGTACTTC.